This entry is about one T cell receptor beta chain. What it binds is not known. This sample is part of a study of graft-versus-host responses after intestinal transplantation. At the level of the study: Every transplant recipient was induced with anti-thymocyte globulin, then maintained on tacrolimus and steroids for two to four years.

Here immunoSEQ multiplex PCR was the method, and the copy in TCRdb shows in-frame clones only, minus some. The table lists 93,000 or so clones, roughly 93% of them singletons. CDR1 and CDR2 from the germline V gene are SGHNT and YYREEE (reference sequence). This CDR3 comprises 13 residues. Deletions cut 0 bases from V and 6 bases from J, with 10 bases between. This receptor was identified in a human donor who received an intestinal transplant. Material: unstimulated CD8+ T cells sorted from spleen or lymph node cells, obtained before intestinal transplant. The chain carries TRBV5-4 and TRBJ2-7; D ambiguous. Here the CDR3 DNA reads TGTGCCAGCAGCTTGGAACTCGCCGCCGAGCAGTACTTC. It specifies CASSLELAAEQYF.